The T cell receptor beta chain described here comes from a study of blood T cell repertoires in COVID-19. Study information: From T cells, B-cell-depleted T cells, or PBMCs came the material, which was cDNA or gDNA.

V trimming: 3 bases; J trimming: 0 bases; junction bases outside the gene matches: 4. CDR3 size: 16 residues. Germline V gene data show CDR1 as SGHVS and CDR2 as FNYEAQ. In the authors' workflow: Estimation of nucleated cell counts relied on the amplification of reference gene primers. Sequencing was performed with immunoSEQ multiplex PCR; in TCRdb, only in-frame clones are kept and a portion is missing. V and J calls and clone size are those listed in that table; D and trimming were worked out from the DNA. The table has some 150,000 clones, 85% to 90% seen once; the top ten hold about 15%. This clone was observed a few times.

The sample consisted of peripheral blood. The TCR originated in a woman aged 35 to 49 with acute or convalescent COVID-19. J is TRBJ1-3 and V is TRBV7-6; 8 nucleotides line up with TRBD1. The DNA of the CDR3 is TGTGCCAGCAGCTTTAGGACAGGGCACTCTGGAAACACCATATATTTT. Translated: CASSFRTGHSGNTIYF. The complete variable domain, with remaining parts taken from reference TRBV7-6 and TRBJ1-3, reads GAGVSQSPRYKVTKRGQDVALRCDPISGHVSLYWYRQALGQGPEFLTYFNYEAQQDKSGLPNDRFSAERPEGSISTLTIQRTEQRDSAMYRCASSFRTGHSGNTIYFGEGSWLTVV.